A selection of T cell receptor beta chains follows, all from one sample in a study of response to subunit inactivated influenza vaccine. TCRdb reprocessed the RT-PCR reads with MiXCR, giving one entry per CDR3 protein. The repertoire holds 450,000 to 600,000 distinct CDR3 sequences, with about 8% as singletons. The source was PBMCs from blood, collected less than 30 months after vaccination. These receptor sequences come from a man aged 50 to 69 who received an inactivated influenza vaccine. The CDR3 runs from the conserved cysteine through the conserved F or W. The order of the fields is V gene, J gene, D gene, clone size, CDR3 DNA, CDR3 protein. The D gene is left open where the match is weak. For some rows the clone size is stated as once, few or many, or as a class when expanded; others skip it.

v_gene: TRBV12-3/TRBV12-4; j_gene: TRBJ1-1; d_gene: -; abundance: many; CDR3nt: TGTGCCAGCAGTTTACCCCGGGGGTGGGACCTCATCTTT; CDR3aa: CASSLPRGWDLIF
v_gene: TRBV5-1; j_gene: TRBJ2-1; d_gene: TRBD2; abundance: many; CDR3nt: TGCGCCAGCAGCTTGGTGGCGGGGGAGTACAATGAGCAGTTCTTC; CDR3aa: CASSLVAGEYNEQFF
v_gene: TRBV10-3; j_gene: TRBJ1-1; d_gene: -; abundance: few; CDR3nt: TGTGCCATCAAGAGTACGGACACTGAAGCTTTCTTT; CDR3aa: CAIKSTDTEAFF
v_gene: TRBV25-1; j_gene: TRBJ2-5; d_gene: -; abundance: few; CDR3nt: TGTGCCAGCACCAACATGGGGACAAACGAAGAGACCCAGTACTTC; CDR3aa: CASTNMGTNEETQYF
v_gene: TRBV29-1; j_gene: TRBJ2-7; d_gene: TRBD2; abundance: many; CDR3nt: TGCAGCGTGGGACTAGCGGGAGGGTACGAGCAGTACTTC; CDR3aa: CSVGLAGGYEQYF
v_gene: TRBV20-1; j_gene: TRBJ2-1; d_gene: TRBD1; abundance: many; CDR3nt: TGCAGTGCTACAACAGGGGAAAATGAGCAGTTCTTC; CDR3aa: CSATTGENEQFF
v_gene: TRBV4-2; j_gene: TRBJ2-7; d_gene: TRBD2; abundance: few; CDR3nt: TGTGCCAGCAGCCAAGATCCACCCCCTTCTAGCGGGGGGGCCTCCTACGAGCAGTACTTC; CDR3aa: CASSQDPPPSSGGASYEQYF
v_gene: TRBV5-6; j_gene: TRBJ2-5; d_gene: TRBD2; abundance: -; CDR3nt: TGTGCCAGCAGCTTGCCTAGCGGGGGATCCGTGACCCAAGAGACCCAGTACTTC; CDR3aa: CASSLPSGGSVTQETQYF
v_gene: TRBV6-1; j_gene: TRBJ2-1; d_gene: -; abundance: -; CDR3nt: TGTGCCAGCAGTGATTGGGGACTGAGTCTCTTCTTC; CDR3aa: CASSDWGLSLFF
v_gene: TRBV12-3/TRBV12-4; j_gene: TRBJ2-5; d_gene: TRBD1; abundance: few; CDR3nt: TGTGCCAGCAGTCACTGGGAGACAGGGGAAGAGACCCAGTACTTC; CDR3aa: CASSHWETGEETQYF
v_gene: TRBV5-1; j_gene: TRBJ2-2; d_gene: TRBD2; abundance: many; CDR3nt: TGCGCCAGCAGCTATTACGCAGCGGGAGGGCCTGCCGGGGAGCTGTTTTTT; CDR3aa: CASSYYAAGGPAGELFF
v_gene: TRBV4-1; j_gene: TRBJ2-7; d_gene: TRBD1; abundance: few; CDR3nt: TGCGCCAGCAGCCAGGGGACAGGGTTAACCTACGAGCAGTACTTC; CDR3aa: CASSQGTGLTYEQYF
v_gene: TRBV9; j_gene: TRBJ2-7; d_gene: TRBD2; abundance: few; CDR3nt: TGTGCCAGCAGCAAAGCGGGAGTAAACGAGCAGTACTTC; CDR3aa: CASSKAGVNEQYF
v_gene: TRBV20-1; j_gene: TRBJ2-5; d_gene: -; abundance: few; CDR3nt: TGCAGTGCTGAACCGGGACAAGGGAATCAAGAGACCCAGTACTTC; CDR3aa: CSAEPGQGNQETQYF
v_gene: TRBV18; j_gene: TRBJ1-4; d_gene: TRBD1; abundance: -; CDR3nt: TGTGCCAGCTCCCCCCGGGACAGGGGTGCAACTAATGAAAAACTGTTTTTT; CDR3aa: CASSPRDRGATNEKLFF
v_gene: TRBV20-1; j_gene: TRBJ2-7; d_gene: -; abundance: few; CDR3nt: TGCAGTGCTGCCGACAGGTACGAGCAGTACTTC; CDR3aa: CSAADRYEQYF
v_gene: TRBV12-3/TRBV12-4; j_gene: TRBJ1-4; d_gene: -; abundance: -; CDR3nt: TGTGCCAGCACCATGCAAGGGGCTGGAGAAAAACTGTTTTTT; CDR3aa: CASTMQGAGEKLFF
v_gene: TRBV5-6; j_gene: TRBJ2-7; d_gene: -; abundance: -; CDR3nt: TGTGCCAGCAGCTTGGCGGTGGGCGAGCAGTACTTC; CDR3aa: CASSLAVGEQYF
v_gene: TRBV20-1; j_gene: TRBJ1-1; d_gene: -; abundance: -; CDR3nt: TGCAGTGCTAGCCTCCGACAGGCGAACACTGAAGCTTTCTTT; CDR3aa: CSASLRQANTEAFF
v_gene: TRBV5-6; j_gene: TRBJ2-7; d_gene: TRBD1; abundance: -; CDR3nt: TGTGCCAGCAGCTTGCTAACCGGGACAGGGTCCCACGAGCAGTACTTC; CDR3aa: CASSLLTGTGSHEQYF
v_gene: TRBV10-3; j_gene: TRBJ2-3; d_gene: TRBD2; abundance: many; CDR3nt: TGTGCCATCATGAGGAGCGGGGGCCTCACAGATACGCAGTATTTT; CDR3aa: CAIMRSGGLTDTQYF
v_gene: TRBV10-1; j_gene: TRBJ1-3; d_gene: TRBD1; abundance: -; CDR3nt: TGCGCCAGCAGTGATGGGACAGGACCTGGAAACACCATATATTTT; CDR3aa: CASSDGTGPGNTIYF
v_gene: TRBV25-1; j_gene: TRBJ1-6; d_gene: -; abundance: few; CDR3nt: TGTGCCAGCAGTGACCCTCGGCGGAGCTCCGGACCCCTCCACTTT; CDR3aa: CASSDPRRSSGPLHF
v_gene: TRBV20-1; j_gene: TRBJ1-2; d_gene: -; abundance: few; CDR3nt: TGCAGTGCTAGAGATTCTGGCGGGGGAGGCTACACCTTC; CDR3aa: CSARDSGGGGYTF
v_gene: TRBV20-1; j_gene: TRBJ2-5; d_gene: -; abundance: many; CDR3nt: TGCAGTGCTAGAGTAGTCACTCTCGCTAGACAGACCCAGTACTTC; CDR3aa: CSARVVTLARQTQYF
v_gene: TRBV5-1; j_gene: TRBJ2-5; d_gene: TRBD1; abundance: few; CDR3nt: TGCGCCAGCAGCTTGGGTCGGGACAGGGGTCCGAAAGAGACCCAGTACTTC; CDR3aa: CASSLGRDRGPKETQYF
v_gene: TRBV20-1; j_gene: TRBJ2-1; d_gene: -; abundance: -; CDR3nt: TGCAGTGCTACCCGGGGGGCAAACAATGAGCAGTTCTTC; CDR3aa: CSATRGANNEQFF
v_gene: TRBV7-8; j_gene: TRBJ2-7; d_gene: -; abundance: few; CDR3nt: TGTGCCAGCAGCTTAGCGGGGGGCGCTGGGTTCTACGAGCAGTACTTC; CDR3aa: CASSLAGGAGFYEQYF
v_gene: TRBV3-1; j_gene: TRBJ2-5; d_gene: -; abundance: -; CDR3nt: TGTGCCAGCAGTCCCCAGGGACGAGGAGAGACCCAGTACTTC; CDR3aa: CASSPQGRGETQYF
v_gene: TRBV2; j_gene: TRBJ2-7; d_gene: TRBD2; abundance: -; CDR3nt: TGTGCCAGCAGTGGGACTAGGGCTGGCGAGCAGTACTTC; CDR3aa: CASSGTRAGEQYF
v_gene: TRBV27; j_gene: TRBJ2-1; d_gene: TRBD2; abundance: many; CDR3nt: TGTGCCAGCAGCTGGACTAGGGGCTACAATGAGCAGTTCTTC; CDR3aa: CASSWTRGYNEQFF
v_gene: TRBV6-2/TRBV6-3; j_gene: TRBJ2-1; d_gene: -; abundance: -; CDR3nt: TGTGCCACCAAGGGGGGATACCGGGGGGTTGAGCAGTTCTTC; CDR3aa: CATKGGYRGVEQFF
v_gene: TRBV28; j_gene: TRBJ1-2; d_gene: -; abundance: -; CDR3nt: TGTGCCAGCAGTTTGGGGACACGCTATGGCTACACCTTC; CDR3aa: CASSLGTRYGYTF
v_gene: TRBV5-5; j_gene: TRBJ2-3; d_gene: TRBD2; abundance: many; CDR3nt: TGTGCCAGCAGCTTTGCGGGAGAAGCAGATACGCAGTATTTT; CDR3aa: CASSFAGEADTQYF
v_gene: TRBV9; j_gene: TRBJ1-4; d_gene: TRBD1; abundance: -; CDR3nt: TGTGCCAGCAGCGTAGGGGATGGGGACAGGAATAATGAAAAACTGTTTTTT; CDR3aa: CASSVGDGDRNNEKLFF
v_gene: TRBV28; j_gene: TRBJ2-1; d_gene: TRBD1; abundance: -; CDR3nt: TGTGCCAGCAGTACTTTCGGACAGGGAAGACCGTATCAGTTCTTC; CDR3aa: CASSTFGQGRPYQFF
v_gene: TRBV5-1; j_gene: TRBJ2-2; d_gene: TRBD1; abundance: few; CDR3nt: TGCGCCAGCAGCTTGGCCGGGACAGGGGGCGGCACCGGGGAGCTGTTTTTT; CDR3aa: CASSLAGTGGGTGELFF
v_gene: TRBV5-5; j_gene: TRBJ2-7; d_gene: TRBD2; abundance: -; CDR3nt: TGTGCCAGCAGCTTGGCGGGACTAGCGGTCGAGCAGTACTTC; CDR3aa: CASSLAGLAVEQYF
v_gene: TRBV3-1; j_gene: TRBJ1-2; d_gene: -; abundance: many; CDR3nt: TGTGCCAGCAGCCAACGGGCAGGATTCTATGGCTACACCTTC; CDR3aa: CASSQRAGFYGYTF
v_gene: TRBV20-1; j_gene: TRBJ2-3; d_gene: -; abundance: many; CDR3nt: TGCAGTGCCACGGGACTGGGGGATACGCAGTATTTT; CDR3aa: CSATGLGDTQYF
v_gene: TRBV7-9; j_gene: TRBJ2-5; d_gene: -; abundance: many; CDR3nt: TGTGCCAGCAGCTTAAGTTTGAGGGGGGCAGAGACCCAGTACTTC; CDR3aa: CASSLSLRGAETQYF
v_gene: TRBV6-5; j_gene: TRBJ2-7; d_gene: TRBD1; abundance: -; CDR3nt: TGTGCCAGCAGTTTAAGACAGGGTCAAGGCGAGCAGTACTTC; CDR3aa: CASSLRQGQGEQYF
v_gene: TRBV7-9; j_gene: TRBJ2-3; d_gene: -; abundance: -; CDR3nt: TGTGCCAAAACAGTTTCTGACACAGATACGCAGTATTTT; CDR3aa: CAKTVSDTDTQYF
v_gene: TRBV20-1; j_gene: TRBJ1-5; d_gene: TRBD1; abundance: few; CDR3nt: TGCAGTGCTAGAGGACAGGGGGCCAATCAGCCCCAGCATTTT; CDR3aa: CSARGQGANQPQHF
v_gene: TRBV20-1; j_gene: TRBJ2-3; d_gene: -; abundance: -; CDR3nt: TGCAGTGTTCCTTCCGACAGCTTCCTTAACACAGATACGCAGTATTTT; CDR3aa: CSVPSDSFLNTDTQYF
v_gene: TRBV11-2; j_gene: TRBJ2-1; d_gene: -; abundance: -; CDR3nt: TGTGCCAGCAGCTTAGACCTCCCCGGGCCTACCTACAATGAGCAGTTCTTC; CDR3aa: CASSLDLPGPTYNEQFF
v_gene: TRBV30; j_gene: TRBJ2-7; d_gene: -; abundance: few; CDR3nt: TGTGCCTGGAGTAGAAAGACAAGGCAGTACTTC; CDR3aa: CAWSRKTRQYF
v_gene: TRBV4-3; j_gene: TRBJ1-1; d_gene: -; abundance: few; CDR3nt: TGCGCCAGCAGCCCCCTGGGGAGCCAGAACACTGAAGCTTTCTTT; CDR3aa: CASSPLGSQNTEAFF
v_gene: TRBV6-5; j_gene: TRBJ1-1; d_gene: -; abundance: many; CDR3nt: TGTGCCAGCAGTTACCTCCTGTCCAAAGTTGGCACTGAAGCTTTCTTT; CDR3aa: CASSYLLSKVGTEAFF
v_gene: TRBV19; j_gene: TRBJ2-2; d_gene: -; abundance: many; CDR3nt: TGTGCCAGCAGGGGTGCCGGGGAGCTGTTTTTT; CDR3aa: CASRGAGELFF
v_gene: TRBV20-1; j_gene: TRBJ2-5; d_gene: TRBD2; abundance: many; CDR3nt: TGCAGCGCAAGACTAGCCCAGGAGACCCAGTACTTC; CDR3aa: CSARLAQETQYF
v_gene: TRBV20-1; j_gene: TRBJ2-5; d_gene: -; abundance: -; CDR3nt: TGCAGTGCTAGGATTTCTTTCTACAGGTTAGAGACCCAGTACTTC; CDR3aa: CSARISFYRLETQYF
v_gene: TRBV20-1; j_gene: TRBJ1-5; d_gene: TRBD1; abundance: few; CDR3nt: TGCAGTGCTGCTCAGGGGGCGGGCAATCAGCCCCAGCATTTT; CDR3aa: CSAAQGAGNQPQHF
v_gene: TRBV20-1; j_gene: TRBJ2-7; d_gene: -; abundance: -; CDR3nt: TGCAGTGCTAGGGGGCGGGACGTCTACGAGCAGTACTTC; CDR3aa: CSARGRDVYEQYF
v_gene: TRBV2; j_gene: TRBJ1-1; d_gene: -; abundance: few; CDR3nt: TGTGCCAGCAGTCCCGGGGTTGAAGCTTTCTTT; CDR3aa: CASSPGVEAFF
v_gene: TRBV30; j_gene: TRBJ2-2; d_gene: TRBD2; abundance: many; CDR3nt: TGTGCCTGGAGTCGGACTAGTGGAGGGGAGCTGTTTTTT; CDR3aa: CAWSRTSGGELFF
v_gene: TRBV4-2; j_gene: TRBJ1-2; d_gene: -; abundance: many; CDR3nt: TGTGCCAGCAGCCAAAGGACTGATAACTATGGCTACACCTTC; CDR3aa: CASSQRTDNYGYTF
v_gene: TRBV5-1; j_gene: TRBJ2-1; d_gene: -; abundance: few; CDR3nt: TGCGCCAGCAGCGGATCGGGGCAGGGCGGGAATGAGCAGTTCTTC; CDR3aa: CASSGSGQGGNEQFF
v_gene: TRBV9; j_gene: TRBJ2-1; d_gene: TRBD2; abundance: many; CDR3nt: TGTGCCAGCAGTGCGGGAGGGCGCTACAATGAGCAGTTCTTC; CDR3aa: CASSAGGRYNEQFF
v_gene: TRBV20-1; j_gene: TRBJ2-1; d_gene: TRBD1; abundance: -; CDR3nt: TGCAGTGCTAGACATAGGGGGCAAAATGAGCAGTTCTTC; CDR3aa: CSARHRGQNEQFF